This T cell receptor (beta chain) was observed in a study of a mutant IDH1 vaccine in newly diagnosed glioma. Study in general: Patients had eight vaccinations, in weeks 1, 3, 5, 7, 11, 15, 19 and 23. The treated population exhibited a male proportion of roughly 62%, a female proportion of around 38%, and a mean age of around 40 years. Vaccine dosing followed radiotherapy by 4-6 weeks, or accompanied temozolomide cycles.

About this clone: No antigen is known for it. Other nucleotide sequences from this sample produce the same CDR3.

Time point here: week 11, during vaccination. Every vaccine dose comprised 300 ug of mutant IDH1 20-mer peptide plus topical imiquimod. The assay was immunoSEQ multiplex PCR, and TCRdb's table has in-frame clones only and misses some. The data show roughly 130,000 clones, over 75% seen once. Regarding the study as a whole: Induction of immune responses by the vaccine occurred in about 93% of patients.

This CDR3 comprises 14 residues. Losses at the gene ends were 4 bases for V and 0 bases for J; bases not matched to a gene: 1. From germline, CDR1 is KGHSH and CDR2 LQKENI. This receptor was identified in a man aged 40-49 years with glioma. Specimen: PBMCs, collected from a glioma patient whose treatment included an IDH1 peptide vaccine. The gene calls are TRBV18 and TRBJ1-1, with 8 bases aligning to TRBD1. CDR3 sequence reads: CASSLQGVNTEAFF. The CDR3 DNA reads TGTGCCAGCTCACTACAGGGGGTGAACACTGAAGCTTTCTTT.